This T cell receptor (beta chain) was documented in a study of T cells after posttransplantation cyclophosphamide. Study outcomes and limitations: Donor CD8+ memory clones often dominated recipient blood repertoires at later times. Tissue-infiltrating T cells from skin or gut overlapped little with blood T cells. Recipient CMV seropositivity and CMV reactivation strongly tracked TRB clonality.

Germline V gives CDR1 SNHLY, CDR2 FYNNEI. This CDR3 is built from 15 residues. With 6 bases removed from V and 4 bases from J, the gap between germline ends came to 18 bases. Busulfan-fludarabine conditioning, marrow transplant, and cyclophosphamide on days +3 and +4 were administered. This clone was detected ten times or more. The antigen remains unidentified. The table came from immunoSEQ multiplex PCR; TCRdb's copy has only in-frame clones and leaves some out. Altogether about 27,000 clones were found in the sample, and no singletons occur. Sequencing was performed on PBMCs, taken after allogeneic stem cell transplant with posttransplant cyclophosphamide. This clonotype was sampled from a male patient in his late teens or twenties who received an allogeneic stem cell transplant from a related donor, was CMV-positive, and had no GVHD. The graft donor may be the source of some T cells. The rearrangement joins TRBV2 to TRBJ2-5; tentative D call: TRBD2 (6 bases). For the CDR3, the DNA is TGTGCCAGCAGGGTAGACGGGAGCACCCGAGAGACCCAGTACTTC. This sequence encodes CASRVDGSTRETQYF.